Listed here are 8 T cell receptor beta chains from one sample, sequenced in a study of T-cell reconstitution after alpha-beta-depleted transplantation in children. Preparation of the TCRbeta library used unique molecular identifiers. TCRdb recomputed calls from the PCR reads with MiXCR, one row per CDR3 protein. The table has more than 200,000 distinct CDR3 sequences, about 8.4% seen once. The specimen was PBMCs, mostly from graft donor cells, collected 360 days after TCRalphabeta/CD19-depleted stem cell transplant. These receptors originate from a male patient aged 2-10 years who had a stem cell transplant for acute myeloid leukemia, so the T cells may come from the graft donor.

This clonotype was observed at least ten times. This chain uses TRBV20-1 with TRBJ2-1; D possibly uses TRBD1 or TRBD2 (5 bases each). Trimming stripped 2 bases from V and 6 bases from J, with 14 bases between. Germline lookup yields CDR1 DFQATT and CDR2 SNEGSKA (reference sequence). This CDR3 comprises 14 residues. The CDR3 DNA follows: TGCAGTGCTAGATTGACGGGAAGGGGCAATGAGCAGTTCTTC. Its protein is CSARLTGRGNEQFF.

This clonotype was observed a handful of times. The V gene is TRBV5-1, the J gene TRBJ1-5, with D hard to call. This CDR3 region has 15 residues. V gave up 4 bases and J gave up 0 bases, with 11 bases separating them. Germline V lookup: CDR1 SGHRS, CDR2 YFSETQ. The CDR3 sequence: CASSLDGDSNQPQHF. CDR3 coding DNA: TGCGCCAGCAGCCTGGACGGCGATAGCAATCAGCCCCAGCATTTT.

This clonotype has a handful of counts. CDR3 loop: CASSLGGTSAYNEQFF. CDR3 in DNA: TGCGCCAGCAGCTTGGGGGGGACTAGCGCCTACAATGAGCAGTTCTTC. The chain is built from TRBV5-1 and TRBJ2-1; 10 bases match TRBD2. Germline V gene data show CDR1 as SGHRS and CDR2 as YFSETQ. The CDR3 has 16 residues. Trimming removed 0 bases from V and 2 bases from J; junction bases left unmatched: 2.

This clonotype occurred a few times. This may be a read error: a much more frequent sequence differs by one nucleotide. The chain employs TRBV7-2 and TRBJ2-7; D ambiguous. Trimming shortened V by 5 bases and J by 3 bases, and 5 bases separated the two germline ends. Looked up from germline, CDR1 is SGHTA and CDR2 is FQGNSA. The CDR3 consists of 11 residues. The CDR3 region is CASSQRYEQYF. In DNA, the CDR3 is TGTGCCAGCAGCCAACGCTACGAGCAGTACTTC.

This chain uses TRBV12-3 or TRBV12-4 with TRBJ1-1; no definite D call. V gave up 4 bases and J gave up 3 bases, with 9 bases separating them. CDR3 length equals 13 residues. CDR3 sequence reads: CASSSDTYTEAFF. The CDR3 DNA follows: TGTGCCAGCAGTTCAGACACCTACACTGAAGCTTTCTTT.

The genes are TRBV5-8 and TRBJ2-1; D ambiguous. Per germline, CDR1 SGHTS and CDR2 YDEGEE. Between the trimmed V and J ends, which lost 8 bases and 7 bases, there was a span of 16 bases. CDR3 length: 13 amino acids. This chain's CDR3 is CARGYGPRNEQFF. CDR3 coding DNA: TGTGCCAGGGGCTATGGACCCCGGAATGAGCAGTTCTTC. The full variable domain, completed using reference TRBV5-8 and TRBJ2-1, is EAGVTQSPTHLIKTRGQQATLRCSPISGHTSVYWYQQALGLGLQFLLWYDEGEERNRGNFPPRFSGRQFPNYSSELNVNALELEDSALYLCARGYGPRNEQFFGPGTRLTVL.

V and J are TRBV27 and TRBJ1-4, with D possibly being TRBD1 (6 bases). The CDR3 loop spans 16 amino acids. V dropped 7 bases and J dropped 7 bases, with 22 bases sitting between them. Per the germline V gene, CDR1 is MNHEY and CDR2 is SMNVEV (reference sequence). This CDR3 is CASTQWGPGQGEKLFF. CDR3 nucleotides: TGTGCCAGCACCCAATGGGGGCCAGGGCAGGGTGAAAAACTGTTTTTT.

The genes are TRBV3-1 and TRBJ1-1; D gene uncertain. This CDR3 contains 14 residues. V was cut by 4 bases and J by 2 bases, with 11 bases left in between. Germline V gene data show CDR1 as LGHDT and CDR2 as YNNKEL (reference sequence). CDR3 protein: CASSRREENTEAFF. In nucleotides, the CDR3 is TGTGCCAGCAGCCGACGGGAGGAAAACACTGAAGCTTTCTTT.